This passage covers 26 T cell receptor beta chains from one sample sequenced in a study of blood T cell repertoires in COVID-19. Method: immunoSEQ multiplex PCR; TCRdb's copy keeps in-frame clones and lacks some. The table shows roughly 250,000 clones, with roughly 88% occurring only once. Sequences were obtained from PBMCs or T cells enriched from blood (not recorded which). The receptors were gathered from a woman aged 40 to 50 with acute COVID-19.

The chain couples TRBV7-2 to TRBJ2-1, with TRBD2 identical over 8 bases. CDR1 is SGHTA and CDR2 is FQGNSA in the germline V gene. This CDR3 is 14 amino acids long. V shed 4 bases, J shed 9 bases, and the junction held 8 bases outside the gene matches. CDR3 in amino acids: CASSSQRGLGEQFF. The CDR3 nucleotides read TGTGCCAGCAGCTCCCAGCGGGGGCTGGGTGAGCAGTTCTTC.

J is TRBJ1-4 and V is TRBV7-2, with 9 bases aligning to TRBD1. V lost 4 bases, J lost 1 base, and 1 base stayed unmatched. Germline lookup yields CDR1 SGHTA and CDR2 FQGNSA. There are 15 residues in the CDR3. CDR3 in amino acids: CASSSDRGTNEKLFF. The CDR3, as DNA: TGTGCCAGCAGCTCGGACAGGGGAACTAATGAAAAACTGTTTTTT.

The V call is TRBV9, the J call TRBJ1-2, with 8 bases identical to TRBD1. V lost 3 bases, J lost 5 bases, and 6 bases stayed unmatched. The CDR3 has 14 amino acids. The germline V gene encodes CDR1 SGDLS and CDR2 YYNGEE. The CDR3, as DNA: TGTGCCAGCAGCGGCCAGGGGGCGGGTTATGGCTACACCTTC. It yields the protein CASSGQGAGYGYTF.

With respect to this clone: One end of the junction varies from germline; a read error may be responsible. This sequence joins TRBV19 and TRBJ1-2; D is unclear. CDR1 and CDR2 (germline): LNHDA, SQIVND (reference sequence). CDR3 length equals 14 residues. The CDR3 DNA reads TGTGCCAGTAGTATAGGAGGGATTAACGATGGCTACACCTTC. Its protein is CASSIGGINDGYTF.

The chain carries TRBV18 and TRBJ1-4, with TRBD1 matching 10 bases. With 0 bases clipped from V and 8 bases from J, the junction kept 6 bases outside the gene matches. The CDR3 loop spans 16 amino acids. Germline V gene lookup returns CDR1 KGHSH and CDR2 LQKENI. For the CDR3, the DNA is TGTGCCAGCTCACCACCCACGACAGGGGGCTACGAAAAACTGTTTTTT. It is translated as CASSPPTTGGYEKLFF.

This CDR3 reads CASSPTSGDDNEQFF. The CDR3, as DNA: TGTGCCAGCAGTCCTACTAGCGGAGACGACAATGAGCAGTTCTTC. The chain combines TRBV6-4 with TRBJ2-1; 8 nucleotides align to TRBD2. Unmatched junction bases numbered 8, after V lost 5 bases and J lost 5 bases. CDR3 length: 15 amino acids. The germline V gene has CDR1 MRHNA and CDR2 SNTAGT.

The chain recombines TRBV28 with TRBJ1-1; TRBD1 matches at 7 bases. With V trimmed by 8 bases and J by 1 base, 13 bases remained unmatched. The germline V gene encodes CDR1 MDHEN and CDR2 SYDVKM. The CDR3 loop spans 16 amino acids. The CDR3 bases are TGTGCCAGCGGATCCACAGGGGTCCACCCGAACACTGAAGCTTTCTTT. Translated: CASGSTGVHPNTEAFF.

The chain carries TRBV5-1 and TRBJ1-6, with 9 positions matching TRBD1. This CDR3 has 16 residues. J lost 7 bases, V lost 1 base, and 6 bases had no gene match. Germline V gene sequence: CDR1 SGHRS, CDR2 YFSETQ. The chain's CDR3 is CASSLSPGTGNSPLHF. In DNA form, the CDR3 reads TGCGCCAGCAGCTTGTCCCCCGGGACAGGGAATTCACCCCTCCACTTT.

The CDR3 loop is CASSQDRASGSSYEQYF. CDR3 bases: TGTGCCAGCAGCCAAGATCGGGCTAGCGGTAGCTCCTACGAGCAGTACTTC. The chain couples TRBV4-2 to TRBJ2-7, with 7 positions matching TRBD2. The CDR3 consists of 17 residues. J was trimmed by 0 bases and V by 0 bases; bases with no gene match: 8. The V gene's germline CDR1 is LGHNA and CDR2 YNFKEQ.

This chain connects TRBV7-2 to TRBJ1-1; D might be TRBD1 (5 bases). The CDR3 is made up of 12 amino acids. The germline V and J ends were trimmed by 5 bases and 6 bases, with 10 bases remaining between them. The germline V gene has CDR1 SGHTA and CDR2 FQGNSA. In DNA, the CDR3 is TGTGCCAGCAGCAGGCAGGGTTCTGAAGCTTTCTTT. Amino acid sequence: CASSRQGSEAFF.

The chain uses TRBV28 and TRBJ2-3; the match to TRBD1 covers 7 bases. V lost 3 bases, J lost 1 base, and 10 bases stayed unmatched. Germline-derived CDR1 and CDR2 are MDHEN and SYDVKM. There are 17 residues in the CDR3. CDR3 residues: CASSFKGQLGRTDTQYF. Written as DNA, the CDR3 is TGTGCCAGCAGTTTTAAGGGACAGCTGGGCCGCACAGATACGCAGTATTTT.

The genes are TRBV28 and TRBJ1-2; D call uncertain. The V gene lost 2 bases and the J gene lost 6 bases, with 13 bases spanning the gap. Looked up from germline, CDR1 is MDHEN and CDR2 is SYDVKM. This CDR3 region has 14 residues. CDR3 DNA sequence: TGTGCCAGCAGTTTACCCCCCCCCTCCCATGGCTACACCTTC. Translating gives CASSLPPPSHGYTF.

In its sample, this clone was seen once. V is TRBV7-2 and J is TRBJ2-3, with 8 bases fitting TRBD2. This CDR3 comprises 15 residues. Trimming cost V 8 bases and J 2 bases; bases outside gene matches: 9. Germline V gene lookup returns CDR1 SGHTA and CDR2 FQGNSA. For the CDR3, the DNA is TGTGCCAGCCTGCCAGCGGGGGCCGACACAGATACGCAGTATTTT. Translation: CASLPAGADTDTQYF.

The chain recombines TRBV7-8 with TRBJ1-1; TRBD1 matches at 8 bases. The V and J ends lost 5 bases and 3 bases, in that order; junction bases with no gene match: 8. The CDR3 extends over 15 amino acids. Germline CDR1 reads SGHVS; CDR2 reads FQNEAQ. The CDR3: CASSLPGGGDTEAFF. The CDR3 DNA reads TGTGCCAGCAGCCTTCCAGGGGGCGGGGACACTGAAGCTTTCTTT.

This chain connects TRBV11-2 to TRBJ1-1, with TRBD1 matching over 7 bases. CDR1 is SGHAT and CDR2 is FQNNGV in the germline V gene. Unmatched junction bases numbered 7, after V lost 3 bases and J lost 0 bases. The length of the CDR3 is 16 residues. CDR3 sequence reads: CASSFHPQGVNTEAFF. CDR3 coding DNA: TGTGCCAGCAGCTTCCACCCCCAGGGGGTGAACACTGAAGCTTTCTTT.

The chain couples TRBV2 to TRBJ1-5, with 8 nucleotides matching TRBD1. CDR1 is SNHLY, CDR2 FYNNEI, per germline. V lost 5 bases and J lost 4; bases outside the gene matches: 13. CDR3 length: 17 residues. The CDR3 loop is CASSSTQGAGGNQPQHF. The CDR3 DNA reads TGTGCCAGCAGTTCAACCCAGGGGGCCGGGGGGAATCAGCCCCAGCATTTT.

The CDR3 bases are TGTGCCAGCAGCTTTCGGGGGACTGATTACAATGAGCAGTTCTTC. This codes for CASSFRGTDYNEQFF. This chain uses TRBV7-9 with TRBJ2-1; D might be TRBD2 (6 bases). CDR3 length equals 15 residues. Germline-derived CDR1 and CDR2 are SEHNR and FQNEAQ (reference sequence). The V end lost 3 bases, the J end lost 4 bases, and 13 bases lay between the germline ends.

V usage is TRBV18 and J usage is TRBJ1-5; a weak D match, TRBD1 (6 bases). Germline V gene sequence: CDR1 KGHSH, CDR2 LQKENI. The CDR3 is made up of 15 amino acids. Trimming cost V 6 bases and J 2 bases, with 14 bases left between them. The CDR3 region is CASSEGGQGNQPQHF. As DNA, the CDR3 is TGTGCCAGCTCTGAGGGGGGGCAGGGCAATCAGCCCCAGCATTTT. Drawing the rest from reference TRBV18 and TRBJ1-5, the complete variable domain is NAGVMQNPRHLVRRRGQEARLRCSPMKGHSHVYWYRQLPEEGLKFMVYLQKENIIDESGMPKERFSAEFPKEGPSILRIQQVVRGDSAAYFCASSEGGQGNQPQHFGDGTRLSIL.

This clone was seen a few times. The rearrangement joins TRBV19 to TRBJ1-1; no reliable D call. The CDR3 runs 14 residues. Trimming left V 7 bases short and J 1 base short, with 13 bases between. CDR1 and CDR2 from the germline V gene are LNHDA and SQIVND (reference sequence). CDR3 nucleotide sequence: TGTGCCAGTATGGTGGGCACATCGAACACTGAAGCTTTCTTT. It yields the protein CASMVGTSNTEAFF.

The rearrangement links TRBV21-1 to TRBJ2-1; the D segment call TRBD1 is taken from the table without a DNA check. TRBV21-1 constitutes a pseudogene. The CDR3 runs to 16 residues. Here the CDR3 DNA reads TGTGCCAGCAGCACCCAAGGACAGGGGACGCACAATGAGCAGTTCTTC. Protein: CASSTQGQGTHNEQFF.

The gene calls are TRBV14 and TRBJ2-3; a weak D match, TRBD2 (5 bases). Germline CDR1 SGHDN, CDR2 FVKESK. Deletions cut 1 base from V and 3 bases from J, with 11 bases between. The CDR3 contains 15 residues. The CDR3 reads CASSQGWEWTDTQYF. The CDR3 coding sequence is TGTGCCAGCAGCCAAGGGTGGGAGTGGACAGATACGCAGTATTTT.

Turning to this clone: Other DNA sequences in this sample translate to the same CDR3. The genes are TRBV7-9 and TRBJ1-5; 7 bases are a match to TRBD1. Germline V CDR1 and CDR2: SEHNR, FQNEAQ (reference sequence). The CDR3 has 14 amino acids. J lost 7 bases, V lost 1 base, and 4 bases had no gene match. The chain's CDR3 is CASSLGQGGQPQHF. The CDR3 DNA is TGTGCCAGCAGCTTAGGGCAGGGGGGACAGCCCCAGCATTTT.

This chain links TRBV7-9 with TRBJ1-3; D possibly corresponds to TRBD1 (6 bases). The CDR3 runs to 15 residues. Trimming removed 2 bases at V and 1 base at J, with 9 bases between. Germline CDR1 reads SEHNR; CDR2 reads FQNEAQ (reference sequence). The CDR3 DNA reads as TGTGCCAGCAGCTTACACAGGGAATCTGGAAACACCATATATTTT. Its protein is CASSLHRESGNTIYF.

This chain links TRBV18 with TRBJ2-7; 9 bases fit TRBD1. The CDR3 sequence is 15 residues long. CDR1 and CDR2 (germline): KGHSH, LQKENI. The ends lost 1 base at V and 3 bases at J; junction bases unmatched: 4. CDR3 region: CASSPQPGQGYEQYF. The CDR3 nucleotides read TGTGCCAGCTCACCACAACCGGGACAGGGCTACGAGCAGTACTTC.

The V and J genes are TRBV9 and TRBJ2-7, with 7 bases aligning to TRBD2. The V gene's germline CDR1 is SGDLS and CDR2 YYNGEE. This CDR3 spans 13 amino acids. With V trimmed by 3 bases and J by 7 bases, 7 bases remained unmatched. The CDR3 here is CASSATSVGEQYF. The CDR3 nucleotides read TGTGCCAGCAGCGCCACTAGCGTAGGTGAGCAGTACTTC.

V usage is TRBV9 and J usage is TRBJ2-5, with 11 bases lining up with TRBD1. Germline assignment: CDR1 SGDLS and CDR2 YYNGEE. Unmatched junction bases numbered 3, after V lost 7 bases and J lost 1 base. There are 14 residues in the CDR3. The DNA for the CDR3 is TGTGCCAGCGGACAGGGGGCGCTCCAAGAGACCCAGTACTTC. This codes for CASGQGALQETQYF. The full variable domain, in which reference TRBV9 and TRBJ2-5 provide the parts outside the CDR3, is DSGVTQTPKHLITATGQRVTLRCSPRSGDLSVYWYQQSLDQGLQFLIQYYNGEERAKGNILERFSAQQFPDLHSELNLSSLELGDSALYFCASGQGALQETQYFGPGTRLLVL.